The 16 T cell receptor beta chains below come from one sample, sequenced in a study of human T cells and chemical hapten exposure. Specified time point: patch test 1, 2 weeks after DPC sensitization. Treatment indicated: therapeutic diphenylcyclopropenone sensitization with weekly scalp DPC. From the RACE reads, TCRdb called clonotypes with MiXCR, one entry per CDR3 protein. This sample carries 70,000 to 100,000 distinct CDR3 sequences, over 6% of them seen once, and the ten largest clones take roughly 1.6%. The source was whole blood, collected in connection with sensitization to the hapten diphenylcyclopropenone (DPC). Receptor source: a woman aged 30 to 39 with alopecia areata. Some clones in this sample may be carry-over from other donors' samples.

This clonotype showed up just a few times. The rearrangement joins TRBV18 to TRBJ1-1; D is undetermined. The CDR3 extends over 15 amino acids. Germline V gene data show CDR1 as KGHSH and CDR2 as LQKENI. V gave up 2 bases and J gave up 2 bases, with 12 bases separating them. Here the CDR3 reads CASSPRSDLNTEAFF. For the CDR3, the DNA is TGTGCCAGCTCACCAAGGTCAGACCTTAACACTGAAGCTTTCTTT.

Worth noting for this clonotype: A read error may produce the germline difference seen at one junction end. This chain uses TRBV6-5 with TRBJ1-4; D gene ambiguous. The germline CDR1 and CDR2 sequences are MNHEY and SVGAGI. This CDR3 is 17 amino acids long. The CDR3 here is CASSYWSRHPPKEKLFF. The CDR3 nucleotides are TGTGCCAGCAGTTACTGGTCCCGACATCCTCCTAAGGAAAAACTGTTTTTT.

The chain links TRBV29-1 to TRBJ1-2; a weak D match, TRBD1 (5 bases). CDR1 SQVTM and CDR2 ANQGSEA come from the germline V gene. V gave up 4 bases and J gave up 1 base, with 13 bases separating them. The CDR3 sequence is 14 residues long. CDR3 loop: CSVVGRGRNYGYTF. The CDR3 DNA reads as TGCAGCGTTGTGGGGAGGGGACGTAACTATGGCTACACCTTC.

On this clonotype: The junction shows a germline mismatch at one end, possibly a read error. The chain recombines TRBV12-3 or TRBV12-4 with TRBJ1-2, with D maybe TRBD1 (6 bases). CDR3 size: 16 residues. CDR3 in amino acids: CASSLALGQRVYGYTF. The CDR3 nucleotides are TGTGCCAGCAGTCTAGCTCTTGGACAGCGGGTCTATGGCTACACCTTC.

This clonotype was recorded at least ten times. The chain links TRBV20-1 to TRBJ2-5, with D tentatively TRBD2 (5 bases). Germline V gene sequence: CDR1 DFQATT, CDR2 SNEGSKA (reference sequence). The CDR3 totals 13 residues. Trimming took 6 bases from V and 4 from J, leaving 15 bases between them. For the CDR3, the DNA is TGCAGTGCGATTCATCGGACTCTAGAGACCCAGTACTTC. Amino acids: CSAIHRTLETQYF.

The rearrangement links TRBV12-3 or TRBV12-4 to TRBJ1-2; D might be TRBD1 (6 bases). The V and J ends lost 6 bases and 0 bases respectively, with 8 bases between them. The CDR3 loop spans 13 amino acids. CDR3 DNA: TGTGCCAGCAGCTGGACAGCTAACTATGGCTACACCTTC. This codes for CASSWTANYGYTF.

With regard to this clonotype: This may arise from a read error, as a much more abundant clone is one base away. The rearrangement uses TRBV5-1 and TRBJ1-6; a possible D gene is TRBD1 (6 bases). From germline, CDR1 is SGHRS and CDR2 YFSETQ. CDR3 size: 13 residues. CDR3 in DNA: TGCGTCAGCAGCCCTATGACAGGTTCACCCCTCCACTTT. Residues: CVSSPMTGSPLHF.

This clonotype came up a few times. The chain uses TRBV12-3 or TRBV12-4 and TRBJ2-7; 8 bases match TRBD1. V lost 5 bases, J lost 6 bases, and 6 bases stayed unmatched. The CDR3 loop spans 13 amino acids. CDR3 sequence reads: CASSQQGVGEQYF. The CDR3 DNA sequence: TGTGCCAGCAGTCAACAGGGGGTTGGCGAGCAGTACTTC.

The rearrangement joins TRBV6-5 to TRBJ2-2; D gene uncertain. V was trimmed by 8 bases and J by 0 bases, leaving 19 bases between them. This CDR3 region has 17 residues. Germline V gives CDR1 MNHEY, CDR2 SVGAGI. The CDR3 nucleotides read TGTGCCAGCTCCAGAGGCACCGAGTCCCCGAACACCGGGGAGCTGTTTTTT. The encoded protein is CASSRGTESPNTGELFF.

The chain combines TRBV5-6 with TRBJ2-5; TRBD1 matches at 7 bases. J was trimmed by 5 bases and V by 2 bases; bases with no gene match: 6. The CDR3 contains 14 residues. CDR1 and CDR2 (germline): SGHDT, YYEEEE. CDR3 in amino acids: CASSLTGVYETQYF. The DNA for the CDR3 is TGTGCCAGCAGCTTAACAGGGGTTTACGAGACCCAGTACTTC.

This clonotype has just a few counts. The rearrangement joins TRBV7-3 to TRBJ2-3; 8 nucleotides agree with TRBD1. This CDR3 region has 15 residues. V dropped 2 bases and J dropped 6; count of bases not matched to a gene: 7. Germline V lookup: CDR1 SGHTA, CDR2 FQGTGA. The CDR3 DNA reads as TGTGCCAGCAGCTTACAACAGGGGGGATACGATACGCAGTATTTT. This codes for CASSLQQGGYDTQYF.

The chain has TRBV6-6 and TRBJ1-1; D unclear. The CDR3 sequence is 14 residues long. CDR1 is MNHNY, CDR2 SVGAGI, per germline (reference sequence). V dropped 3 bases and J dropped 4 bases, with 12 bases sitting between them. The DNA for the CDR3 is TGTGCCAGCAGTTATGTTCAAGCACCCACTGAAGCTTTCTTT. This gives the protein CASSYVQAPTEAFF.

This clonotype came up many times. The V gene is TRBV3-1, the J gene TRBJ2-3, with TRBD1 matching over 7 bases. Germline loops: CDR1 LGHDT, CDR2 YNNKEL (reference sequence). This CDR3 is 13 amino acids long. J lost 10 bases, V lost 3 bases, and 7 bases had no gene match. This chain's CDR3 is CASSQRTGPPQYF. The CDR3 DNA reads TGTGCCAGCAGCCAGAGGACAGGACCCCCGCAGTATTTT.

This clonotype was found many times. This chain uses TRBV18 with TRBJ2-7, with D uncertain. V shed 0 bases and J shed 0 bases, with 12 bases lying between them. The CDR3 consists of 16 residues. Germline V gene lookup returns CDR1 KGHSH and CDR2 LQKENI. The CDR3 DNA sequence: TGTGCCAGCTCACCACCGAAGGCCTTGAGCTCCTACGAGCAGTACTTC. Protein sequence: CASSPPKALSSYEQYF.

In this sample, this clonotype turned up many times. V and J are TRBV21-1 and TRBJ2-1; whether TRBD2, the table's D call, matches the DNA was not checked. TRBV21-1 constitutes a pseudogene. The CDR3 consists of 15 residues. The CDR3 nucleotides are TGTGCCAGCAGCAGGGGAGGGCGGGGGAGCAATGAGCAGTTCTTC. Amino acid sequence: CASSRGGRGSNEQFF.

The chain links TRBV9 to TRBJ1-1; D unresolved. There are 14 residues in the CDR3. The germline V gene encodes CDR1 SGDLS and CDR2 YYNGEE. V was clipped by 2 bases and J by 0 bases, with 8 bases between them. The CDR3 protein is CASSVGKMNTEAFF. DNA of the CDR3: TGTGCCAGCAGCGTTGGAAAGATGAACACTGAAGCTTTCTTT. The entire variable domain, with the rest obtained from reference TRBV9 and TRBJ1-1, is as follows: DSGVTQTPKHLITATGQRVTLRCSPRSGDLSVYWYQQSLDQGLQFLIQYYNGEERAKGNILERFSAQQFPDLHSELNLSSLELGDSALYFCASSVGKMNTEAFFGQGTRLTVV.